This entry features one T cell receptor (beta chain) sequence. This record belongs to a study of blood T cell repertoires in COVID-19. Germline V gene sequence: CDR1 ENHRY, CDR2 SYGVKD. The CDR3 has 14 residues. Trimming shortened V by 4 bases and J by 2 bases, and 12 bases separated the two germline ends. The method was immunoSEQ multiplex PCR; TCRdb's version includes in-frame clones alone and lacks a portion of them. The sample has some 140,000 clones; 75% to 90% are singletons. The chain carries TRBV10-3 and TRBJ2-7; weak D call: TRBD1 (5 bases). Sequencing input: peripheral blood. The clonotype comes from a woman aged 45-65 years who had recovered from COVID-19. CDR3 DNA: TGTGCCATCAGTGGAGACAGACCCCCCTACGAGCAGTACTTC. It yields the protein CAISGDRPPYEQYF.